Here is one T cell receptor (beta chain) with its context. Germline loops: CDR1 MDHEN, CDR2 SYDVKM. V gave up 6 bases and J gave up 2 bases; unmatched junction bases: 10. The CDR3 sequence is 16 residues long. Original analysis: Quantification of nucleated cells was approximated via reference gene primer amplification. Profiled with immunoSEQ multiplex PCR; TCRdb holds only in-frame clones, not every one. The V and J calls and clone size are taken from that table; D and trimming were inferred from the DNA. This sample has approximately 300,000 clones, with 89% found just once. These data belong to a study of blood T cell repertoires in COVID-19. Looking at the study overall: Researchers got acute and convalescent COVID-19 samples from the United States, Italy and Spain.

Recovery meant two consecutive negative NP/OP PCR tests, professional clearance, or resolved symptoms. The chain is built from TRBV28 and TRBJ2-7; 10 bases fit TRBD2. Material: PBMCs or T cells enriched from blood (not recorded which). This TCR came from a man aged 60 to 69 who had recovered from COVID-19. CDR3 loop: CASSSGVAGGTYEQYF. Written as DNA, the CDR3 is TGTGCCAGCAGCTCAGGGGTAGCGGGAGGCACCTACGAGCAGTACTTC.